This entry features one TCR beta chain sequence. Its cognate antigen is unknown. This CDR3 contains 15 residues. With V trimmed by 10 bases and J by 4 bases, 10 bases remained unmatched. Germline CDR1 MNHNS, CDR2 SASEGT. The repertoire was sequenced with immunoSEQ multiplex PCR; TCRdb's copy has only in-frame clones and lacks some. In the table there are 60,000 to 70,000 clones, 87% of which are singletons. This entry is derived from a study of OX40 agonist ivuxolimab in advanced cancers. Study context: With a range of roughly 20 to 85, age averaged roughly 60 years, and nearly 85% were male. Broader study findings: Low normalized T-cell clonal expansion was also seen in some nonresponders.

The chain is built from TRBV6-1 and TRBJ2-2; 9 nucleotides match TRBD2. This clonotype originated in an adult with an advanced solid tumor such as melanoma, head and neck, liver or kidney cancer. The specimen comprised CD4+ or CD8+ T cells sorted from blood, sampled in a trial of the OX40 agonist ivuxolimab. This CDR3 reads CATGGLAGTTGELFF. In DNA form, the CDR3 reads TGTGCCACGGGGGGGCTAGCGGGAACCACCGGGGAGCTGTTTTTT.